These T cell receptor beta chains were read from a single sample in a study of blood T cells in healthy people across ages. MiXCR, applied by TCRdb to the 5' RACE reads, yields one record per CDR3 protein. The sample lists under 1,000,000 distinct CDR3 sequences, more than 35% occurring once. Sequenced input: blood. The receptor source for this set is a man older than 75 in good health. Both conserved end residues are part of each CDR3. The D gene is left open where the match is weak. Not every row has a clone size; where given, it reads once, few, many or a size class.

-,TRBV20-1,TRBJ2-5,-,CSASTLSYNEQYF,TGCAGTGCCTCAACACTGTCCTACAATGAGCAGTACTTC
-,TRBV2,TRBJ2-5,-,CASSSRVGELETQYF,TGTGCCAGCAGCTCACGCGTGGGGGAACTCGAGACCCAGTACTTC
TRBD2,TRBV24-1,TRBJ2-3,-,CATSDSRGAGAITDTQYF,TGTGCCACCAGTGATTCCCGCGGAGCGGGGGCGATCACAGATACGCAGTATTTT
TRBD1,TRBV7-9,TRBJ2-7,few,CASSSPGQGPRYF,TGTGCCAGCAGCTCTCCGGGACAGGGCCCTCGGTACTTC
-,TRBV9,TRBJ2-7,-,CASSVGGNREQYF,TGTGCCAGCAGCGTAGGTGGAAACCGAGAGCAGTACTTC
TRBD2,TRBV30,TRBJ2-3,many,CAWSVSGRSDTQYF,TGTGCCTGGAGTGTGAGCGGGAGGTCAGATACGCAGTATTTT
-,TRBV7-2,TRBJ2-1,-,CASSSVGRYYNEQFF,TGCGCCAGCAGCTCTGTAGGGAGGTACTACAATGAGCAGTTCTTC
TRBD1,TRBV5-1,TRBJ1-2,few,CASSIDRGRNGYTF,TGCGCCAGCAGCATAGACAGGGGGCGAAATGGCTACACCTTC
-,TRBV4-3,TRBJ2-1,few,CASSQAWSSYNEQFF,TGCGCCAGCAGCCAAGCTTGGAGCTCCTACAATGAGCAGTTCTTC
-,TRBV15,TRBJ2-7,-,CATSRDGISDEQYF,TGTGCCACCAGCAGAGACGGGATTTCCGACGAGCAGTACTTC
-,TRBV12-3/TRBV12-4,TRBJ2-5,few,CASSLIVQETQYF,TGTGCCAGCAGTTTAATAGTCCAAGAGACCCAGTACTTC
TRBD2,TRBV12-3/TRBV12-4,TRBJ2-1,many,CASSSPGGRGNINNEQFF,TGTGCCAGCAGTTCTCCGGGAGGGAGGGGCAACATTAACAATGAGCAGTTCTTC
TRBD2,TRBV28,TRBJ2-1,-,CASRPQGLAGYNEQFF,TGTGCCAGCAGGCCACAGGGACTAGCGGGGTACAATGAGCAGTTCTTC
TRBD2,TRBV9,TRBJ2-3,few,CASSVAGAGGPMNTQYF,TGTGCCAGCAGCGTAGCAGGAGCGGGAGGGCCTATGAATACGCAGTATTTT
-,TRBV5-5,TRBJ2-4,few,CASSLMASRAKNIQYF,TGTGCCAGCAGCTTGATGGCCTCTAGGGCCAAAAACATTCAGTACTTC
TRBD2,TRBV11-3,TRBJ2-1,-,CASSLAWLAGRNEQFF,TGTGCCAGCAGCTTAGCATGGCTAGCGGGCAGAAATGAGCAGTTCTTC
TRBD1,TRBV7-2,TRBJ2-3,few,CASSLQTGGADTQYF,TGTGCCAGCAGCTTACAAACAGGGGGCGCAGATACGCAGTATTTT
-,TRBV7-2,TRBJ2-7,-,CASSSFSLGEQYF,TGTGCCAGCAGCTCCTTTTCCCTCGGCGAGCAGTACTTC
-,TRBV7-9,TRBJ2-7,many,CASSLRTAGSPTYEQYF,TGTGCCAGCAGCCTTCGGACAGCGGGGAGCCCGACGTACGAGCAGTACTTC
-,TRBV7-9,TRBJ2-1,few,CASSFASARPYNEQFF,TGTGCCAGCAGCTTTGCTAGCGCCCGACCTTACAATGAGCAGTTCTTC
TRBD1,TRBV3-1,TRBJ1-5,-,CASSSGTGSNQPQHF,TGTGCCAGCAGCTCCGGGACAGGAAGCAATCAGCCCCAGCATTTT
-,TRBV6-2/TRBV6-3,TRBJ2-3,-,CAGSYSLGGGTDTQYF,TGTGCCGGCAGTTACTCGCTGGGGGGCGGCACAGATACGCAGTATTTT
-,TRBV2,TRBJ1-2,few,CASSIRGPNYGYTF,TGTGCCAGCAGTATCAGGGGCCCCAACTATGGCTACACCTTC
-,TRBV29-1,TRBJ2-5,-,CSVTVPRETQYF,TGCAGCGTTACGGTCCCTAGGGAGACCCAGTACTTC
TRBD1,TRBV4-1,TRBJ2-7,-,CASSQIIPRQGKVYEQYF,TGCGCCAGCAGCCAAATAATCCCGCGACAGGGGAAGGTGTACGAGCAGTACTTC
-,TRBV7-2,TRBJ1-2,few,CASSVDPNYGYTF,TGTGCCAGCAGCGTAGACCCGAACTATGGCTACACCTTC
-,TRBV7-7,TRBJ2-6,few,CASSLGLTGTGANVLTF,TGTGCCAGCAGCTTAGGTCTTACAGGGACCGGGGCCAACGTCCTGACTTTC
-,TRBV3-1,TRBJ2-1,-,CASSQRTFTIYNEQFF,TGTGCCAGCAGCCAAAGGACCTTTACGATCTACAATGAGCAGTTCTTC
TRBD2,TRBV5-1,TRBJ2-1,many,CASSPTPVGEGYNEQFF,TGCGCCAGCAGCCCAACACCTGTCGGGGAGGGATACAATGAGCAGTTCTTC
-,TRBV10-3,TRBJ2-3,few,CAISPAADHTDTQYF,TGTGCCATCAGCCCGGCGGCAGACCACACAGATACGCAGTATTTT
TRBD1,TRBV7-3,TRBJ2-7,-,CASSRNRGRTDEQYF,TGTGCCAGCAGCCGCAACAGGGGGCGCACCGACGAGCAGTACTTC
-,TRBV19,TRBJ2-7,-,CASSPFYSPIYEQYF,TGTGCCAGTAGTCCCTTTTATAGCCCGATCTACGAGCAGTACTTC
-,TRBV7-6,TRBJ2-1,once,CASSFGRGANNEQFF,TGTGCCAGCAGCTTCGGCCGGGGGGCCAACAATGAGCAGTTCTTC
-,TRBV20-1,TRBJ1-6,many,CSARGPLENSPLHF,TGCAGTGCTAGAGGGCCTCTCGAGAATTCACCCCTCCACTTT
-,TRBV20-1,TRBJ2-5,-,CSARGANQETQYF,TGCAGTGCTAGGGGGGCGAACCAAGAGACCCAGTACTTC
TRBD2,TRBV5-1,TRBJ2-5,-,CASSLESPSGIGNEQYF,TGCGCCAGCAGCTTGGAATCCCCTAGCGGGATAGGAAATGAGCAGTACTTC
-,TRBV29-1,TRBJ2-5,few,CSFWAAETQYF,TGCAGTTTTTGGGCCGCGGAGACCCAGTACTTC
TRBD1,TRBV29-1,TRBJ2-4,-,CSVVGTGVKNIQYF,TGCAGCGTTGTTGGGACAGGGGTCAAAAACATTCAGTACTTC
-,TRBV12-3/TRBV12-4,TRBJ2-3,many,CASSSGGGTDTQYF,TGTGCCAGCAGTTCAGGGGGGGGCACAGATACGCAGTATTTT
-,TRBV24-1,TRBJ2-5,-,CATSAIQGRSNEQYF,TGTGCCACCAGTGCAATCCAGGGGAGAAGCAATGAGCAGTACTTC
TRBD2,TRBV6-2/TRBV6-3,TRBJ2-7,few,CASSRTTSGSYEQYF,TGTGCCAGCAGTCGAACGACTAGCGGCTCCTACGAGCAGTACTTC
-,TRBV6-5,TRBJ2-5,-,CASRDGTLETQYF,TGTGCCAGCAGAGACGGGACTCTCGAGACCCAGTACTTC
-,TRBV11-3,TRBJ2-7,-,CASSLGPARDEQYF,TGTGCCAGCAGCTTAGGGCCCGCGCGGGACGAGCAGTACTTC